The T cell receptor beta chain under discussion was sequenced for a study of blood T cells in healthy people across ages. Germline V lookup: CDR1 SGHTA, CDR2 FQGNSA. This CDR3 contains 15 residues. Trimming removed 5 bases from V and 0 bases from J, with 11 bases in between. Through a sample-barcoded 5' primer and a J-beta primer mix, a second PCR was run for about 6 to 11 cycles. The authors tagged each cDNA molecule using a template-switch adaptor with 12 random nucleotides. A single record per CDR3 protein comes from TCRdb applying MiXCR to the 5' RACE reads. Of over 1,500,000 distinct CDR3 sequences in the sample, approximately 40% were seen once.

The TCR originated in a human donor in good health. V usage is TRBV7-2 and J usage is TRBJ1-5, with D possibly matching TRBD1 (5 bases). The sample taken for sequencing was blood. CDR3 region: CASSAGINSNQPQHF. CDR3 coding DNA: TGTGCCAGCAGCGCAGGGATTAATAGCAATCAGCCCCAGCATTTT.